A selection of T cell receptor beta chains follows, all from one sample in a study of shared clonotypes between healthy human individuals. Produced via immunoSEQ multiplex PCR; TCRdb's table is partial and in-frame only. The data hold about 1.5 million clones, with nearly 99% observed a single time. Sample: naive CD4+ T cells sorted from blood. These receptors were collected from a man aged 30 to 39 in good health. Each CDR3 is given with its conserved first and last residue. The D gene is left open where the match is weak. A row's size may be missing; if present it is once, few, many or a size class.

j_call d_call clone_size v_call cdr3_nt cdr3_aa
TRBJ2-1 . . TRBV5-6 TGTGCCAGCAGCTTGGGCTATACAAGAAATGAGCAGTTCTTC CASSLGYTRNEQFF
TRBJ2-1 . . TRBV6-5 TGTGCCAGCAGTTATTCGGGACTCTACAATGAGCAGTTCTTC CASSYSGLYNEQFF
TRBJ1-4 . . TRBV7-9 TGTGCCAGCAGCTTAGGCAGGGTGAGGTGGGAAAAACTGTTTTTT CASSLGRVRWEKLFF
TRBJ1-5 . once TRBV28 TGTGCCAGCAGTTTATCGGGGCGCCAGCCCCAGCATTTT CASSLSGRQPQHF
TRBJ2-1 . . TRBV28 TGTGCCAGCAGTGTATATAGCGTTGGGTACAATGAGCAGTTCTTC CASSVYSVGYNEQFF
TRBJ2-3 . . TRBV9 TGTGCCAGCAGCGTAGTGGGCAACACAGATACGCAGTATTTT CASSVVGNTDTQYF
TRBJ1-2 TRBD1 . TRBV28 TGTGCCAGCAGTTTTGGGGTGAGCGGGACAGATCATGTCGAATACACCTTC CASSFGVSGTDHVEYTF
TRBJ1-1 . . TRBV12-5 TGTGCTAGTGGTGCACCGGGGACTGAAGCTTTCTTT CASGAPGTEAFF
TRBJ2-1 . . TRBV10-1 TGCGCCAGCAGTGAGAGGTTGCCGAATGAGCAGTTCTTC CASSERLPNEQFF
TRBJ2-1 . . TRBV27 TGTGCCAGCACCCAGAGGGGAGGAGGTTACAATGAGCAGTTCTTC CASTQRGGGYNEQFF
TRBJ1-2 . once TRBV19 TGTGCCAGTAGTATCCCCCGAGACTCTGGCTACACCTTC CASSIPRDSGYTF
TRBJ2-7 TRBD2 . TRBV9 TGTGCCAGCAGCCCCAGAGGACTAGCGGGAGGCGAGCAGTACTTC CASSPRGLAGGEQYF
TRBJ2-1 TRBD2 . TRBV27 TGTGCCAGCAGGACCTGGGCGGGAGGCTCCTACAATGAGCAGTTCTTC CASRTWAGGSYNEQFF
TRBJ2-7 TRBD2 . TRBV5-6 TGTGCCAGCAGCTCGCTAGGACTAGAGAAGTACGAGCAGTACTTC CASSSLGLEKYEQYF
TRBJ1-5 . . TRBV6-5 TGTGCCACACGCTCGGGGGGCCTAAACAATCAGCCCCAGCATTTT CATRSGGLNNQPQHF
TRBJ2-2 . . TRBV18 TGTGCCAGCTCACCACCGGGACAAGGAACTGGGGAGCTGTTTTTT CASSPPGQGTGELFF
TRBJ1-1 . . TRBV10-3 TGTGCCATCAGTGGGCAGGGAGGCACTGAAGCTTTCTTT CAISGQGGTEAFF
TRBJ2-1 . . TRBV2 TGTGCCAGCAGTTTTACTAGTGCTGAGCAGTTCTTC CASSFTSAEQFF
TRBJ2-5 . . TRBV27 TGTGCCAGCAGTCGAGGGAGTTGGGAGACCCAGTACTTC CASSRGSWETQYF
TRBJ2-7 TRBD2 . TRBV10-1 TGCGCCAGCAGTGAGTCGTTTTCTAGCGGGAGGTACTTC CASSESFSSGRYF
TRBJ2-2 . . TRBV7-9 TGTGCCAGCAGCTTAGAAGGTTCAGCCGGGGAGCTGTTTTTT CASSLEGSAGELFF
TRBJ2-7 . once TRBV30 TGTGCCGGCACAGGGGGAGGTAGCGGGAGAGCCTACGAGCAGTACTTC CAGTGGGSGRAYEQYF
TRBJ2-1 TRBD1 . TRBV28 TGTGCCAGCAGTTTAGCGGACAGGGCGCGGGACAATGAGCAGTTCTTC CASSLADRARDNEQFF
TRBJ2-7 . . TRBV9 TGTGCCAGCAGCGTAGGGGGAATATACGAGCAGTACTTC CASSVGGIYEQYF
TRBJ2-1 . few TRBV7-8 TGTGCCAGCAGCTTAGTCTGGCAGAATGAGCAGTTCTTC CASSLVWQNEQFF
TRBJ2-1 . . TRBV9 TGTGCCAGCAGCGTAGCTTTTGGCGGGACCACCTACAATGAGCAGTTCTTC CASSVAFGGTTYNEQFF
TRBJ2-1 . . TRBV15 TGTGCCACCAGCAGAGGGGAGTACGCCTACAATGAGCAGTTCTTC CATSRGEYAYNEQFF
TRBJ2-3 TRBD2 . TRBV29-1 TGCAGCGCCGCCCCTAGCGGGAGTCAGAAAACAGATACGCAGTATTTT CSAAPSGSQKTDTQYF
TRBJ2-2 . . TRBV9 TGTGCCAGCAGCAGAAGTAGCTGGGGGGCGAGCACCGGGGAGCTGTTTTTT CASSRSSWGASTGELFF
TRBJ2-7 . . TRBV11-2 TGTGCCAGCAGCTTAGTTTCCTACGAGCAGTACTTC CASSLVSYEQYF
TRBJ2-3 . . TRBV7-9 TGTGCCAGCAGCTTACAGTCTTGGGGTACAGATACGCAGTATTTT CASSLQSWGTDTQYF
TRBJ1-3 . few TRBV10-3 TGTGCCATTCGACAACCCTCTGGAAACACCATATATTTT CAIRQPSGNTIYF
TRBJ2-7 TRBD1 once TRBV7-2 TGTGCCAGCAGCTTAGACAGGGGCCCCTCCTACGAGCAGTACTTC CASSLDRGPSYEQYF
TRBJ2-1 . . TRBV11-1 TGTGCCAGCAGCCATCTGAGCTCCTACAATGAGCAGTTCTTC CASSHLSSYNEQFF
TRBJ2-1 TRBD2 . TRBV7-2 TGTGCCAGCAGCTCTCTAGCGGGAGGCAATGAGCAGTTCTTC CASSSLAGGNEQFF
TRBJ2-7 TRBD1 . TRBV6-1 TGTGCCGCAGGGGACAGGAGCTCCTACGAGCAGTACTTC CAAGDRSSYEQYF
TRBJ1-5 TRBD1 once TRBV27 TGTGCCAGCAGGACGGGGACAGGGGGCTCGCCCCAGCATTTT CASRTGTGGSPQHF
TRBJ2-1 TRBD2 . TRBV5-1 TGCGCCAGCAGCTTGTACCGCGGGAGCTCCTACAATGAGCAGTTCTTC CASSLYRGSSYNEQFF
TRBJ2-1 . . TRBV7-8 TGTGCCAGCAGCTTACGAAGTGGGAGGTCCCTTTACAATGAGCAGTTCTTC CASSLRSGRSLYNEQFF
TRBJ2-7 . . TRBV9 TGTGCCAGCAGCGTTATAGGGCGAGGGGACGAGCAGTACTTC CASSVIGRGDEQYF
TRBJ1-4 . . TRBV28 TGTGCCAGCAGATCTACAGGCGAAAAACTGTTTTTT CASRSTGEKLFF
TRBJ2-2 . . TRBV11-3 TGTGCCAGCAGCCAGGGAGGGCACAGGGGTGAAACCGGGGAGCTGTTTTTT CASSQGGHRGETGELFF
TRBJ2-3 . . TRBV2 TGTGCCAGCAGTGGAAATCTGGGAGCGACGCTAGGGGATACGCAGTATTTT CASSGNLGATLGDTQYF
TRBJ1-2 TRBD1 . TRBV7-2 TGTGCCAGCAGCTTAGGTTGGACAGGGGGCTTTGGCTACACCTTC CASSLGWTGGFGYTF
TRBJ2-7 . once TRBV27 TGTGCCAGCGGGATTACAGGGACCTACGAGCAGTACTTC CASGITGTYEQYF
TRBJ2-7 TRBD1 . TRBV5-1 TGCGCCAGCAGCGCGATCACAGGGGGCGCCGAGCAGTACTTC CASSAITGGAEQYF
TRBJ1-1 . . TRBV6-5 TGTGCCAGCAGTTACTCGCCGGGGATTACTGAAGCTTTCTTT CASSYSPGITEAFF
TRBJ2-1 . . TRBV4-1 TGCGCCAGCAGCCAACAGCCGACAGTCAGCTCCTACAATGAGCAGTTCTTC CASSQQPTVSSYNEQFF
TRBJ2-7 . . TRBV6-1 TGTGCCAGCAGTGAAGCGCGTGCGCAGTACTTC CASSEARAQYF
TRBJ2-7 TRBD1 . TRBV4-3 TGCGCCAGCAGCCCCGCCCAGGACAGGGGGCTCAACGAGCAGTACTTC CASSPAQDRGLNEQYF